The table lists the clone carrying this T cell receptor (beta chain) with a few counts. These data are taken from a study of blood T cell repertoires in COVID-19. Study background: PBMCs, B-cell-depleted T cells, or T cells provided the cDNA or gDNA that made up the material.

Profiling relied on immunoSEQ multiplex PCR, and the TCRdb table lists in-frame clones only, not all of them. The sample comprises about 100,000 clones, about 85% of which are singletons, and 2% to 2.5% rests with the top ten. Sequenced: peripheral blood. This TCR came from a man aged 50 to 60 with active COVID-19.

CDR3 loop: CASSVLSSGGSTGELFF. The DNA of the CDR3 is TGTGCCAGCAGTGTATTATCTAGCGGGGGAAGCACCGGGGAGCTGTTTTTT. The genes are TRBV6-1 and TRBJ2-2; 10 bases agree with TRBD2. CDR1 and CDR2 from the germline V gene are MNHNS and SASEGT. The CDR3 consists of 17 residues. V lost 4 bases, J lost 4 bases, and 9 bases stayed unmatched.